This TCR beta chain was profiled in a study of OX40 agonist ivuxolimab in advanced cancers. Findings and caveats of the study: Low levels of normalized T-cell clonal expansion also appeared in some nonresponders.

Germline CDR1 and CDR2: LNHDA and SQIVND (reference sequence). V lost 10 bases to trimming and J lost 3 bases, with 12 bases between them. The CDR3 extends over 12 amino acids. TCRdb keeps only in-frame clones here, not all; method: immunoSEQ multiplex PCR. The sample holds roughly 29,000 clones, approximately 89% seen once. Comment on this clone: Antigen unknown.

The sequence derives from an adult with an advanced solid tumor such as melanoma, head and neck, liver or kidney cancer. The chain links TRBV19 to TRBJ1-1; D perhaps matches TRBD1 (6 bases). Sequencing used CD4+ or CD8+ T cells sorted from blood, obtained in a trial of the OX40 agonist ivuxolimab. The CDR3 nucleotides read TGTGCCACTTACGCAGGGGACACTGAAGCTTTCTTT. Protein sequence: CATYAGDTEAFF.